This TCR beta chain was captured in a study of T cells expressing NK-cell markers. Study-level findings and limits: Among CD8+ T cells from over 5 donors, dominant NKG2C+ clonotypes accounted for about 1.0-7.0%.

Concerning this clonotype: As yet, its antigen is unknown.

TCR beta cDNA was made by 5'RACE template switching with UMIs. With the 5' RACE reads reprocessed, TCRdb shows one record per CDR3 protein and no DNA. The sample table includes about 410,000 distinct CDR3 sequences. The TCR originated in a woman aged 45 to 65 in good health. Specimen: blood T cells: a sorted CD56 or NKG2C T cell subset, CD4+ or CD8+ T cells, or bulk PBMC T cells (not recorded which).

CDR3 loop: CASSLEQVAGQETQYF. V and J are TRBV5-1 and TRBJ2-5; the D call from TCRdb, TRBD1, cannot be confirmed without DNA. Germline values: CDR1 SGHRS, CDR2 YFSETQ. The CDR3 contains 16 residues. The variable domain in full, with the rest retrieved from reference TRBV5-1 and TRBJ2-5, is KAGVTQTPRYLIKTRGQQVTLSCSPISGHRSVSWYQQTPGQGLQFLFEYFSETQRNKGNFPGRFSGRQFSNSRSEMNVSTLELGDSALYLCASSLEQVAGQETQYFGPGTRLLVL.